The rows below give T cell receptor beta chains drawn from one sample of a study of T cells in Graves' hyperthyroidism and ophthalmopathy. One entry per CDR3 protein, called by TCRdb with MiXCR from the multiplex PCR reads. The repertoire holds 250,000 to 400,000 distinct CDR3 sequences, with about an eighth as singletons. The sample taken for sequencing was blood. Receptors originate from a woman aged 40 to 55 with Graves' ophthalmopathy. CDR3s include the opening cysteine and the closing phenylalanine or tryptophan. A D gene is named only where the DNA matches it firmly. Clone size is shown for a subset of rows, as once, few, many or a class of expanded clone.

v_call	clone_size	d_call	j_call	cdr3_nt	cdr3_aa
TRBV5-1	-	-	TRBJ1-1	TGCGCCAGCAGCTTCGAGGGTGGCGAAGCTTTCTTT	CASSFEGGEAFF
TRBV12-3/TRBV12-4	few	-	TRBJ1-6	TGTGCCAGCAGGATACAGAGGCGGGGATCACCCCTCCACTTT	CASRIQRRGSPLHF
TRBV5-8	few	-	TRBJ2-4	TGTGCCAGCAGCTTGCGGTATGGCGAAAACATTCAGTACTTC	CASSLRYGENIQYF
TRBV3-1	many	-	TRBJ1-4	TGTGCCAGCAGCCTCACTAATGAAAAACTGTTTTTT	CASSLTNEKLFF
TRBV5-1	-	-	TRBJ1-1	TGCGCCAGCAGCTTGTGGGCAGGGACGAACACTGAAGATTTCTTT	CASSLWAGTNTEDFF
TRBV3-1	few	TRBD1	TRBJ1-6	TGTGCCAGCAGCCCTTGGGACAGGGGGTCCGATTCACCCCTCCACTTT	CASSPWDRGSDSPLHF
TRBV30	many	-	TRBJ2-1	TGTGCCTGGAGCCCGGGAGTAGAGCAGTTCTTC	CAWSPGVEQFF
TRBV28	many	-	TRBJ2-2	TGTGCCAGCAGTGGGGCGGATCCGAACACCGGGGAGCTGTTTTTT	CASSGADPNTGELFF
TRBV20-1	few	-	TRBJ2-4	TGCAGTGCTACCAGGAAAAACATTCAGTACTTC	CSATRKNIQYF
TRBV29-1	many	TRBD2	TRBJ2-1	TGCAGCGGGGGGGGGGGAAGGGTCAATGAGCAGTTCTTC	CSGGGGRVNEQFF
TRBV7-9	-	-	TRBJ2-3	TGTGCCAGCAGGGATACAGGTTCAGATACGCAGTATTTT	CASRDTGSDTQYF
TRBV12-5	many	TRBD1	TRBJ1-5	TGTGCTAGTGGTTTGGAACCCGGGACAGGGATCTTTAGCAATCAGCCCCAGCATTTT	CASGLEPGTGIFSNQPQHF
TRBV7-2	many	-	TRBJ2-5	TGTGCCAGCAGCTCGGCGGGGTTGACGGGAGAGACCCAGTACTTC	CASSSAGLTGETQYF
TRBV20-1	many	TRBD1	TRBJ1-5	TGCAGTGCCCTTACAGGGGGACTGCAGCCCCAGCATTTT	CSALTGGLQPQHF
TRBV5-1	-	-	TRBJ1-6	TGCGCCAGCAGCTTTTCAGGTTATTCACCCCTCCACTTT	CASSFSGYSPLHF
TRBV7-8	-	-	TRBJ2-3	TGTGCCAGCAGCTTTAAGGTTTGGGATACGCAGTATTTT	CASSFKVWDTQYF
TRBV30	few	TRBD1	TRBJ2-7	TGTGCCTGGAGTACCACAGGGGGTTCCGAGCAGTACTTC	CAWSTTGGSEQYF
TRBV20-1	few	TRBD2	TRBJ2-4	TGCAGTGCTAGAGAACACGGACTAGCGCCCACCATTCAGTACTTC	CSAREHGLAPTIQYF
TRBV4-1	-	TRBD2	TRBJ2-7	TGCGCCAGCAGCCAAGATCAGACTAGCGGGTTCTACGAGCAGTACTTC	CASSQDQTSGFYEQYF
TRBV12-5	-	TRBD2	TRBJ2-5	TGTGCTAGTGGTTTGGTATCTAGCGGGCCTGGGGGGCCAGAGACCCAGTACTTC	CASGLVSSGPGGPETQYF
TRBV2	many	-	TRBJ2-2	TGTGCCAGCAACCGTAACGGGCACTTGAACACCGGGGAGCTGTTTTTT	CASNRNGHLNTGELFF
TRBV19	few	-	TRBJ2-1	TGTGCCAGTACCGGTGGTGGAGATGAGCAGTTCTTC	CASTGGGDEQFF
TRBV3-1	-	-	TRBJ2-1	TGTGCCAGCAGCGCAGGGAAAACCGGGACGGACTACAATGAGCAGTTCTTC	CASSAGKTGTDYNEQFF
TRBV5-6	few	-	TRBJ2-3	TGTGCCAGCAGCCGCACCGAAGTCCCAGATACGCAGTATTTT	CASSRTEVPDTQYF
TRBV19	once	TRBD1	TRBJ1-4	TGTGCCAGTAGTATCGGGCAGGGGGAGAAAAAACTGTTTTTT	CASSIGQGEKKLFF
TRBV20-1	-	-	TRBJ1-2	TGCAGTGCGAGGACCGACTGGGACTATGGCTACACCTTC	CSARTDWDYGYTF
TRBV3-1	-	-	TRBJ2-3	TGTGCTAGCGGCCACGGACGGCCCGATACGCAGTATTTT	CASGHGRPDTQYF
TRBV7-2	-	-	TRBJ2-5	TGTGCCAGCAGCTTCTGGGTAGGGGGGCAGACCCAGTACTTC	CASSFWVGGQTQYF
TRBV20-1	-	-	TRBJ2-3	TGCAGTGCTAGAGTTACAGATACGCAGTATTTT	CSARVTDTQYF
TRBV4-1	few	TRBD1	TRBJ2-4	TGCGCCAGCAGCCACATTTTCCAAGGGGGCAACATTCAGTACTTC	CASSHIFQGGNIQYF
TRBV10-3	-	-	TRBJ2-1	TGTGCCGTCAGTGAAGGAAGGGAGAGCATCAATGAGCAGTTCTTC	CAVSEGRESINEQFF
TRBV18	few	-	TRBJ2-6	TGTGCCAGCTCACCACAAGGACAGTCTACTCTCTCTGGGGCCAACGTCCTGACTTTC	CASSPQGQSTLSGANVLTF
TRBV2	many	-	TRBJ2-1	TGTGCCAGCAGTGTATTACAGAACTACAATGAGCAGTTCTTC	CASSVLQNYNEQFF
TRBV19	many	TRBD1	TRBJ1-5	TGTGCCAGTAGTTACGGGACAGGGGAGAATCAGCCCCAGCATTTT	CASSYGTGENQPQHF
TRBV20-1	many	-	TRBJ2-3	TGCAGTGCTAGCACGGGGGACACAGATACGCAGTATTTT	CSASTGDTDTQYF
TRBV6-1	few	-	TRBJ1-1	TGTGCCAGCACCTCCGGGACTGAAGCTTTCTTT	CASTSGTEAFF
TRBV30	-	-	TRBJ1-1	TGTGCCTGGAGTGTTAGGACAGAGGGGATGAACACTGAAGCTTTCTTT	CAWSVRTEGMNTEAFF
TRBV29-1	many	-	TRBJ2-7	TGCAGCGTTACCCAGAGTTACGAGCAGTACTTC	CSVTQSYEQYF
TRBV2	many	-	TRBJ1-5	TGTGCCAGCAGTATGACCAATCAGCCCCAGCATTTT	CASSMTNQPQHF
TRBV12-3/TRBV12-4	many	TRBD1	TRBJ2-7	TGTGCCAGCAGCGGGACAGCCTACGAGCAGTACTTC	CASSGTAYEQYF
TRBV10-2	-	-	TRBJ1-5	TGCGCCAGCAGTGATGGATATAGCAATCAGCCCCAGCATTTT	CASSDGYSNQPQHF